Sequencing of this T cell receptor beta chain was carried out in a study of T cell responses to AZD1222 COVID-19 vaccine. Study-wide results and caveats: Spike as a whole was targeted by vaccine-associated CD4 TCRs, dominant at 160-218 and 743-854. Clonal diversity may have been underestimated, and the donors were mostly white British, with more females than males.

TCRdb keeps only in-frame clones here, not all; method: immunoSEQ multiplex PCR. The repertoire consists of 120,000 to 150,000 clones, with roughly 90% occurring once and the leading ten covering 1.4% to 1.5%. Concerning this clone: Antigen: not known.

This CDR3 has 12 amino acids. Germline assignment: CDR1 PRHDT and CDR2 FYEKMQ (reference sequence). V was shortened by 3 bases and J by 1 base, with 4 bases between the two germline ends. This clonotype was obtained from an adult in good health. The chain uses TRBV13 and TRBJ2-7, with D hard to call. The input for sequencing was peripheral blood, taken on day 0 of AZD1222 vaccination. As DNA, the CDR3 is TGTGCCAGCAGCTTTCGTTCCTACGAGCAGTACTTC. Protein: CASSFRSYEQYF.